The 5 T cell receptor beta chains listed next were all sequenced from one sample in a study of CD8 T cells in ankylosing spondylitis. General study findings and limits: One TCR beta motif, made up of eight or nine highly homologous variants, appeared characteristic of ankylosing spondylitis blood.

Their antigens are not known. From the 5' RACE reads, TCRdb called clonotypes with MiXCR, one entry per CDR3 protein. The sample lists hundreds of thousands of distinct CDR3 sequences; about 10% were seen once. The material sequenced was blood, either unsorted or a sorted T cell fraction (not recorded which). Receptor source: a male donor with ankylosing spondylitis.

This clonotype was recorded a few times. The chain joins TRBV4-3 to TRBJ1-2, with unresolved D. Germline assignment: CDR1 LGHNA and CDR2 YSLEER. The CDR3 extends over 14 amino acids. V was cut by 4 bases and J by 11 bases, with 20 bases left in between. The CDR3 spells CASSRAVWQVQYTF. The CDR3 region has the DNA TGCGCCAGCAGCCGCGCCGTGTGGCAGGTTCAATACACCTTC.

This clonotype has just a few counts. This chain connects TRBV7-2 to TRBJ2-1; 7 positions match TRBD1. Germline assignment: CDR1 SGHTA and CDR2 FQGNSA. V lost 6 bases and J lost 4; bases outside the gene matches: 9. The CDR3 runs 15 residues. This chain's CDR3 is CASRFTQGLYNEQFF. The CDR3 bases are TGTGCCAGCAGGTTTACACAGGGGCTTTACAATGAGCAGTTCTTC.

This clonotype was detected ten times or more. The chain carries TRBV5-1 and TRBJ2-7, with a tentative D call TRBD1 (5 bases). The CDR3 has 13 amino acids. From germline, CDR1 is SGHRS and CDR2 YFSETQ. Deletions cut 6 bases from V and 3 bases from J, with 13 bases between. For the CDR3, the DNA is TGCGCCAGCAACAGGAGTCCAGACTACGAGCAGTACTTC. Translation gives CASNRSPDYEQYF.

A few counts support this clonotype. This CDR3 reads CAIRSSLRGQETQYF. CDR3 bases: TGTGCCATCAGGAGCAGTCTACGGGGGCAAGAGACCCAGTACTTC. The chain is built from TRBV10-3 and TRBJ2-5; D might be TRBD2 (6 bases). The CDR3 extends over 15 amino acids. Looked up from germline, CDR1 is ENHRY and CDR2 is SYGVKD. The ends were cut back, 6 bases at V and 2 bases at J, with 16 bases in the middle.

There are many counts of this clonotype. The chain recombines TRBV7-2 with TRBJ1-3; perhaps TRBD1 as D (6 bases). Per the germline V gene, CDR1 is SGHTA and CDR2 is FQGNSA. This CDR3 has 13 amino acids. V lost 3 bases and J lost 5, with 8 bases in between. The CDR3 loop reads CASSLGHRNTIYF. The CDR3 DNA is TGTGCCAGCAGCTTGGGACATAGAAACACCATATATTTT.